What follows are 13 T cell receptor beta chains derived from one specimen sequenced in a study of shared clonotypes between healthy human individuals. Generated by immunoSEQ multiplex PCR, the TCRdb table keeps only in-frame clones and is missing some. This table holds about 530,000 clones, 90% to 96% found once. The sample comprised naive CD4+ T cells sorted from blood. As for subset: CD45RA+ positively selected. The receptor source for this set is a woman in her 30s in good health.

The rearrangement links TRBV2 to TRBJ2-7, with no clear D. The germline V and J ends were trimmed by 4 bases and 7 bases, with 23 bases remaining between them. The CDR3 spans 16 residues. Per the germline V gene, CDR1 is SNHLY and CDR2 is FYNNEI. In DNA, the CDR3 is TGTGCCAGCAGTGGCACAGACTCTCGTCCTCAGTGGGAGCAGTACTTC. It translates to CASSGTDSRPQWEQYF.

This clone has more than one count but fewer than ten. V usage is TRBV7-9 and J usage is TRBJ2-7; D remains unclear. Germline V gene lookup returns CDR1 SEHNR and CDR2 FQNEAQ (reference sequence). CDR3 length: 12 residues. The V and J ends lost 5 bases and 6 bases respectively, with 11 bases between them. CDR3 protein: CASSPDVGEQYF. In nucleotides, the CDR3 is TGTGCCAGCAGCCCCGACGTTGGCGAGCAGTACTTC.

The J gene is TRBJ1-5, the V gene TRBV7-8; TRBD1 is a possible D gene (6 bases). Between the trimmed V and J ends, which lost 5 bases and 4 bases, there was a span of 9 bases. Germline loops: CDR1 SGHVS, CDR2 FQNEAQ. The CDR3 totals 13 residues. CDR3 in DNA: TGTGCCAGCAGCCGTGACAGGAATCAGCCCCAGCATTTT. Protein: CASSRDRNQPQHF.

Concerning this clone: This specimen includes other DNA sequences encoding the same CDR3. V is TRBV6-5 and J is TRBJ1-5; no reliable D call. The CDR3 contains 13 residues. From germline, CDR1 is MNHEY and CDR2 SVGAGI. Trimming removed 2 bases at V and 0 bases at J, with 2 bases between. The CDR3 loop is CASSYVSNQPQHF. The DNA for the CDR3 is TGTGCCAGCAGTTACGTTAGCAATCAGCCCCAGCATTTT.

The CDR3 region is CASSPDPLNTEAFF. CDR3 nucleotides: TGTGCCAGCAGCCCGGACCCTCTGAACACTGAAGCTTTCTTT. The J gene is TRBJ1-1, the V gene TRBV11-3; D is unresolved. Trimming took 5 bases from V and 0 from J, leaving 10 bases between them. The CDR3 is 14 amino acids. Germline assignment: CDR1 SGHNT and CDR2 YENEEA.

The rearrangement links TRBV19 to TRBJ2-2, with D hard to call. Germline CDR1 reads LNHDA; CDR2 reads SQIVND (reference sequence). Trimming pared 8 bases from V and 4 bases from J, leaving 8 bases between. This CDR3 comprises 12 residues. The CDR3 DNA reads as TGTGCCAGTCATCGTGTCACCGGGGAGCTGTTTTTT. Residues: CASHRVTGELFF.

The rearrangement uses TRBV5-4 and TRBJ2-7; perhaps D is TRBD1 or TRBD2 (5 bases each). Germline V CDR1 and CDR2: SGHNT, YYREEE (reference sequence). The CDR3 has 17 residues. The germline V and J ends were trimmed by 0 bases and 1 base, with 17 bases remaining between them. The CDR3 DNA sequence: TGTGCCAGCAGCTTGGGAAGGGGCCGCACGGGGTCCTACGAGCAGTACTTC. This translates into CASSLGRGRTGSYEQYF. Together with reference TRBV5-4 and TRBJ2-7, the CDR3 gives the full variable domain: ETGVTQSPTHLIKTRGQQVTLRCSSQSGHNTVSWYQQALGQGPQFIFQYYREEENGRGNFPPRFSGLQFPNYSSELNVNALELDDSALYLCASSLGRGRTGSYEQYFGPGTRLTVT.

The V call is TRBV6-1, the J call TRBJ1-5, with 7 bases lining up with TRBD1. The germline gives CDR1 MNHNS, CDR2 SASEGT. The CDR3 covers 14 residues. J was trimmed by 6 bases and V by 4 bases; bases with no gene match: 6. DNA of the CDR3: TGTGCCAGCAGTGTAACAGGGGTCGGTCAGCCCCAGCATTTT. Translated: CASSVTGVGQPQHF.

The chain combines TRBV12-5 with TRBJ2-6; a possible D gene is TRBD1 (5 bases). The V and J ends lost 5 bases and 5 bases respectively, with 19 bases between them. Germline CDR1 reads LGHNT; CDR2 reads FRNRAP. The CDR3 covers 17 residues. The CDR3: CASGGEPGQSRANVLTF. CDR3 DNA sequence: TGTGCTAGTGGTGGAGAGCCAGGACAAAGTCGGGCCAACGTCCTGACTTTC.

This clone has just a few counts. CDR3 bases: TGTGCCAGTAGAGACAGGGGGAGAGGATTTGGCTACACCTTC. It codes for CASRDRGRGFGYTF. The V call is TRBV19, the J call TRBJ1-2; 9 nucleotides agree with TRBD1. This CDR3 comprises 14 residues. V lost 6 bases to trimming and J lost 7 bases; unmatched junction nucleotides: 9. Germline CDR1 is LNHDA and CDR2 is SQIVND (reference sequence).

Turning to this clone: This CDR3 is also generated by other DNA sequences in the sample. The rearrangement uses TRBV7-2 and TRBJ2-7, with no clear D. Germline values: CDR1 SGHTA, CDR2 FQGNSA. The CDR3 has 12 amino acids. With 2 bases removed from V and 4 bases from J, the gap between germline ends came to 6 bases. The CDR3: CASSLSGYEQYF. CDR3 bases: TGTGCCAGCAGCTTAAGTGGGTACGAGCAGTACTTC.

V is TRBV29-1 and J is TRBJ1-1, with D tentatively TRBD1 (5 bases). CDR1 is SQVTM and CDR2 is ANQGSEA in the germline V gene. The CDR3 covers 11 residues. The V gene lost 6 bases and the J gene lost 1 base, with 6 bases spanning the gap. CDR3 loop: CSVRGNTEAFF. CDR3 in DNA: TGCAGCGTGAGGGGGAACACTGAAGCTTTCTTT.

This chain uses TRBV7-2 with TRBJ2-5; perhaps D is TRBD1 or TRBD2 (5 bases each). Between the trimmed V and J ends, which lost 8 bases and 1 base, there was a span of 14 bases. Germline CDR1 SGHTA, CDR2 FQGNSA. This CDR3 comprises 14 residues. CDR3 coding DNA: TGTGCCAGCCCTGGGGGTTCTTTCCAAGAGACCCAGTACTTC. Translation: CASPGGSFQETQYF. The entire variable domain, with the rest obtained from reference TRBV7-2 and TRBJ2-5, is as follows: GAGVSQSPSNKVTEKGKDVELRCDPISGHTALYWYRQSLGQGLEFLIYFQGNSAPDKSGLPSDRFSAERTGGSVSTLTIQRTQQEDSAVYLCASPGGSFQETQYFGPGTRLLVL.